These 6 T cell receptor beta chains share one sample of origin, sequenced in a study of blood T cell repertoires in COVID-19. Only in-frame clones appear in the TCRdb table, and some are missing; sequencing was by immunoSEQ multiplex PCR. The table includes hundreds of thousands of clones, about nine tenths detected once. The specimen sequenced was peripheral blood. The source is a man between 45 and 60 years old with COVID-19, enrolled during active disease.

In nucleotides, the CDR3 is TGTGCCAGCAGCCTACGGACAGGGGGGGATGGCTACACCTTC. Translated: CASSLRTGGDGYTF. The rearrangement joins TRBV7-2 to TRBJ1-2; 10 bases match TRBD1. V trimming: 5 bases; J trimming: 6 bases; junction bases outside the gene matches: 6. Germline values: CDR1 SGHTA, CDR2 FQGNSA. This CDR3 comprises 14 residues.

CDR3 coding DNA: TGCAGTGCTAGTGGACATTCAGATCAGCCCCAGCATTTT. It is translated as CSASGHSDQPQHF. V is TRBV20-1 and J is TRBJ1-5, with D possibly TRBD1 on 5 matching bases. The germline gives CDR1 DFQATT, CDR2 SNEGSKA (reference sequence). The V end lost 3 bases, the J end lost 5 bases, and 11 bases lay between the germline ends. The length of the CDR3 is 13 residues.

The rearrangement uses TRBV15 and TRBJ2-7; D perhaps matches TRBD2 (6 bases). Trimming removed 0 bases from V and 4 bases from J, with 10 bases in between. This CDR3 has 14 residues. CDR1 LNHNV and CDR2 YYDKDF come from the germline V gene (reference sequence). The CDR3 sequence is CATSRDVEGYEQYF. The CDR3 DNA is TGTGCCACCAGCAGAGATGTGGAGGGTTACGAGCAGTACTTC.

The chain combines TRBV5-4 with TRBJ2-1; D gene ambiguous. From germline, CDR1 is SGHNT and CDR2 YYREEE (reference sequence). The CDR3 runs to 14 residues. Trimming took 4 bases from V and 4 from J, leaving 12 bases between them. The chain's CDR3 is CASSQTGIYNEQFF. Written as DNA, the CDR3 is TGTGCCAGCAGCCAGACTGGAATTTACAATGAGCAGTTCTTC.

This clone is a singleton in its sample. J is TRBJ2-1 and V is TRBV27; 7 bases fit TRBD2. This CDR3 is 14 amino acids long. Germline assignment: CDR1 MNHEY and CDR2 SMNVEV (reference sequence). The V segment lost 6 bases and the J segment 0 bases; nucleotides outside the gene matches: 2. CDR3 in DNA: TGTGCCAGCAGCCGGACTAGCTCCTACAATGAGCAGTTCTTC. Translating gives CASSRTSSYNEQFF.

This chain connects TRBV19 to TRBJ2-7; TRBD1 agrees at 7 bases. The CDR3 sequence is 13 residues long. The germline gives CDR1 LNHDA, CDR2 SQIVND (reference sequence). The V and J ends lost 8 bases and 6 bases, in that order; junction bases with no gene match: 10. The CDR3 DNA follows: TGTGCCAGTGGCTGGAAGAGGGGGCTCGAGCAGTACTTC. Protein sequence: CASGWKRGLEQYF.